This T cell receptor beta chain was obtained from a study of T cells expressing NK-cell markers. Overall study: The sequencing cohort of eight donors included seven HCMV-seropositive individuals and one seronegative individual.

With UMIs, 5'RACE template switching was used to make TCR beta cDNA. Reprocessing the 5' RACE reads, TCRdb reports a single entry for every CDR3 protein and omits DNA. The sample totals about 400,000 distinct CDR3 sequences. Study-wide findings and caveats: These same clonotypes (in several donors) also led the CD3+CD56-NKG2C+ fraction. Unclear, still, was the HCMV specificity of the expanded NKG2C+ T cell clones.

This CDR3 has 15 amino acids. To note about this clonotype: The target antigen is unknown.

The sequenced material came from blood T cells: a sorted CD56 or NKG2C T cell subset, CD4+ or CD8+ T cells, or bulk PBMC T cells (not recorded which). The J gene is TRBJ2-1, the V gene TRBV12-3 or TRBV12-4. This receptor was taken from a woman aged 50 to 60 in good health. CDR3 loop: CASILGRSSYNEQFF.